This is a list of T cell receptor beta chains from one sample in a study of T cell responses to AZD1222 COVID-19 vaccine. Repertoires were generated with immunoSEQ multiplex PCR, while TCRdb's copy carries only in-frame clones and drops some. This sample has over 150,000 clones, with around 85% found just once. The sequences come from peripheral blood, collected 28 days after the second AZD1222 dose. The origin of the receptors is an adult who received the AZD1222 COVID-19 vaccine. CDR3s include the opening cysteine and the closing phenylalanine or tryptophan. Fields, in order: J gene, CDR3 length, clone size, D gene, V gene, CDR3 protein, CDR3 DNA. A D gene is named only where the DNA matches it firmly. Clone size is stated in some rows and not others, as once, few, many or a class when expanded.

TRBJ2-5 11 . . TRBV6-2/TRBV6-3 CASSQRETQYF TGTGCCAGCAGCCAGCGGGAGACCCAGTACTTC
TRBJ1-5 12 . . TRBV13 CASSLSNQPQHF TGTGCCAGCAGCCTATCCAATCAGCCCCAGCATTTT
TRBJ1-2 16 . TRBD1 TRBV5-1 CASKTGSGQVSGGYTF TGCGCCAGCAAAACGGGATCGGGACAGGTATCAGGCGGCTACACCTTC
TRBJ2-2 16 . . TRBV25-1 CASSGARYSNTGELFF TGTGCCAGCAGTGGGGCCAGGTACTCGAACACCGGGGAGCTGTTTTTT
TRBJ2-2 15 . . TRBV7-8 CASSPDRSNTGELFF TGTGCCAGCAGCCCTGACAGGTCGAACACCGGGGAGCTGTTTTTT
TRBJ1-6 12 . TRBD1 TRBV3-1/TRBV3-2 CATGQGNSPLHF TGTGCCACTGGACAGGGGAATTCACCCCTCCACTTT
TRBJ1-2 12 . . TRBV6-5 CASKEAGYGYTF TGTGCCAGCAAGGAGGCCGGCTATGGCTACACCTTC
TRBJ1-1 11 . . TRBV6-6 CASNTGDEAFF TGTGCCAGCAACACAGGCGATGAAGCTTTCTTT
TRBJ1-1 12 . . TRBV12-5 CASGLVLSEAFF TGTGCTAGTGGTTTGGTACTGAGTGAAGCTTTCTTT
TRBJ1-4 16 . TRBD1 TRBV7-6 CASSSFMGQGVGKLFF TGTGCCAGCAGCTCCTTCATGGGACAGGGGGTCGGAAAACTGTTTTTT
TRBJ1-5 14 . TRBD1 TRBV13 CASSHRGSGQPQHF TGTGCCAGCAGCCACAGGGGATCGGGTCAGCCCCAGCATTTT
TRBJ2-3 15 . . TRBV15 CATSRGAGSTDTQYF TGTGCCACCAGTAGGGGGGCGGGTAGTACAGATACGCAGTATTTT
TRBJ1-3 15 . . TRBV19 CASSILAGLGNTIYF TGTGCCAGTAGTATATTGGCAGGCCTCGGAAACACCATATATTTT
TRBJ2-1 13 . TRBD1 TRBV5-1 CASSPGTDNEQFF TGCGCCAGCAGCCCCGGGACAGACAATGAGCAGTTCTTC
TRBJ2-5 13 . . TRBV5-4 CASSPGPPGTQYF TGTGCCAGCAGCCCGGGTCCCCCGGGGACCCAGTACTTC
TRBJ1-6 14 . . TRBV6-5 CASKLEAYNSPLHF TGTGCCAGCAAACTCGAGGCCTATAATTCACCCCTCCACTTT
TRBJ2-7 13 . TRBD1 TRBV4-1 CASSHDRAYEQYF TGCGCCAGCAGCCATGACAGGGCGTACGAGCAGTACTTC
TRBJ2-7 16 . TRBD1 TRBV15 CATSRSPGTGTYEQYF TGTGCCACCAGCAGATCGCCCGGGACAGGGACCTACGAGCAGTACTTC
TRBJ2-2 16 . . TRBV15 CATSREAGRNTGELFF TGTGCCACCAGCAGAGAAGCAGGGAGGAACACCGGGGAGCTGTTTTTT
TRBJ2-7 16 . . TRBV6-2/TRBV6-3 CASSYSGGRISYEQYF TGTGCCAGCAGTTACTCTGGGGGACGGATCTCCTACGAGCAGTACTTC
TRBJ2-5 12 . . TRBV6-5 CASRLTVETQYF TGTGCCAGCAGGTTGACAGTAGAGACCCAGTACTTC
TRBJ1-5 14 . . TRBV19 CASSTDGQYQPQHF TGTGCCAGTAGTACAGATGGCCAATATCAGCCCCAGCATTTT
TRBJ1-1 16 . . TRBV18 CASSPKPQAFGTEAFF TGTGCCAGCTCACCCAAGCCACAGGCGTTCGGGACTGAAGCTTTCTTT
TRBJ1-2 15 . . TRBV7-9 CASSSGDVSNYGYTF TGTGCCAGCAGCTCGGGGGACGTCTCTAACTATGGCTACACCTTC
TRBJ1-2 15 . . TRBV30 CAWRDPTGLNYGYTF TGTGCCTGGAGAGATCCTACAGGGTTGAACTATGGCTACACCTTC
TRBJ1-2 15 . . TRBV5-1 CASSSERGKMDGYTF TGCGCCAGCAGTTCCGAAAGGGGGAAGATGGATGGCTACACCTTC
TRBJ1-1 12 . . TRBV19 CASKWEGTEAFF TGTGCCAGTAAATGGGAAGGCACTGAAGCTTTCTTT
TRBJ1-1 15 . . TRBV6-4 CASSAPQGENTEAFF TGTGCCAGCAGTGCCCCACAGGGAGAGAACACTGAAGCTTTCTTT
TRBJ2-4 16 once . TRBV5-6 CASSLELGGQWGIQYF TGTGCCAGCAGCTTGGAATTGGGGGGACAGTGGGGCATTCAGTACTTC
TRBJ1-2 15 . . TRBV18 CASSPYGQTGVGYTF TGTGCCAGCTCCCCTTATGGTCAGACAGGAGTTGGCTACACCTTC
TRBJ2-7 14 . . TRBV3-1/TRBV3-2 CASSQVLEYHEQYF TGTGCCAGCAGCCAAGTCCTGGAGTACCACGAGCAGTACTTC
TRBJ2-1 15 . TRBD2 TRBV5-6 CASSTGLADYNEQFF TGTGCCAGCAGCACGGGACTAGCGGATTACAATGAGCAGTTCTTC
TRBJ2-7 13 . . TRBV27 CASGLGGINEQYF TGTGCCAGCGGGCTTGGGGGGATCAACGAGCAGTACTTC
TRBJ1-1 14 . TRBD1 TRBV5-1 CASGPGGGVTEAFF TGCGCCAGCGGCCCCGGAGGGGGCGTCACTGAAGCTTTCTTT
TRBJ2-3 16 . . TRBV4-2 CASSQAERTSTDTQYF TGTGCCAGCAGCCAAGCGGAGCGGACTAGCACAGATACGCAGTATTTT
TRBJ1-2 19 . . TRBV4-1 CASSQPIVEVGGPNYGYTF TGCGCCAGCAGCCAACCTATAGTGGAGGTTGGGGGGCCTAACTATGGCTACACCTTC
TRBJ2-1 15 . . TRBV6-4 CASSPTRYGNNEQFF TGTGCCAGCAGTCCGACTAGGTATGGAAACAATGAGCAGTTCTTC
TRBJ1-2 15 . TRBD1 TRBV2 CASSDPDRGNYGYTF TGTGCCAGCAGTGATCCCGACAGGGGCAACTATGGCTACACCTTC
TRBJ2-5 13 . TRBD1 TRBV29-1 CSSEGQGAKTQYF TGCAGCTCCGAAGGACAGGGGGCGAAGACCCAGTACTTC
TRBJ2-1 12 . . TRBV10-3 CAISPTYNEQFF TGTGCCATCAGTCCGACATACAATGAGCAGTTCTTC
TRBJ1-1 16 . . TRBV5-1 CASSSSHREGYTEAFF TGCGCCAGCAGCTCCTCACACAGGGAGGGCTACACTGAAGCTTTCTTT
TRBJ1-1 16 . TRBD1 TRBV5-1 CASSLTVGQGDTEAFF TGCGCCAGCAGCTTGACTGTCGGACAGGGTGACACTGAAGCTTTCTTT
TRBJ2-3 17 . TRBD2 TRBV10-1 CASSEQVAGGGEDTQYF TGCGCCAGCAGTGAGCAGGTAGCGGGGGGGGGAGAAGATACGCAGTATTTT
TRBJ1-5 13 . . TRBV18 CASSRTGGQPQHF TGTGCCAGCTCACGGACGGGGGGACAGCCCCAGCATTTT
TRBJ2-3 20 few TRBD2 TRBV30 CAWSGQVGVGTRFSQDTQYF TGTGCCTGGAGTGGCCAAGTCGGCGTTGGGACTAGATTCAGTCAGGATACGCAGTATTTT
TRBJ2-2 18 . TRBD1 TRBV7-9 CASSFGPRGQGNTGELFF TGTGCCAGCAGCTTCGGGCCGCGGGGACAGGGAAACACCGGGGAGCTGTTTTTT
TRBJ1-5 15 . . TRBV7-2 CASSLGPYSNQPQHF TGTGCCAGCAGCTTGGGCCCATATAGCAATCAGCCCCAGCATTTT
TRBJ2-3 17 . TRBD1 TRBV4-1 CASSQDIGDRSTDTQYF TGCGCCAGCAGCCAAGACATTGGGGACAGAAGCACAGATACGCAGTATTTT
TRBJ2-3 14 . TRBD2 TRBV12-5 CASALSGDGDTQYF TGTGCTAGTGCTCTAAGCGGGGATGGGGATACGCAGTATTTT
TRBJ2-7 16 . TRBD2 TRBV3-1/TRBV3-2 CASSQGTSGSSYEQYF TGTGCCAGCAGCCAAGGGACTAGCGGAAGCTCCTACGAGCAGTACTTC
TRBJ1-6 15 few TRBD1 TRBV15 CATSRDRQGVSPLHF TGTGCCACCAGCAGAGATAGGCAGGGGGTATCACCCCTCCACTTT
TRBJ2-5 14 . . TRBV7-9 CASSLGTAQETQYF TGTGCCAGCAGCTTAGGGACAGCCCAAGAGACCCAGTACTTC
TRBJ1-1 13 . . TRBV12-3/TRBV12-4 CASSPRWNTEAFF TGTGCCAGCAGTCCAAGGTGGAACACTGAAGCTTTCTTT
TRBJ2-7 15 few . TRBV15 CATSRNADGGNEQYF TGTGCCACCAGCAGAAATGCGGATGGGGGGAACGAGCAGTACTTC